This paragraph covers one T cell receptor (beta chain) sequence. Trimming at V came to 5 bases and at J to 2 bases, leaving 5 bases not matched to a gene. This CDR3 region has 13 residues. The germline V gene has CDR1 SQVTM and CDR2 ANQGSEA. The sample comes from a study of blood T cells in healthy people across ages. A sample-barcoded 5' primer and a J-beta primer mix were used in a second PCR of roughly 6 to 11 cycles. TCRdb called the 5' RACE reads again in MiXCR, with one record for every CDR3 protein. The sample consists of roughly 1,100,000 distinct CDR3 sequences, 20% to 25% of them appearing once. These data were also filed under a second study, of T cells of mothers and their children. That paper notes: Reads obtained per mother exceeded 9 million TCR beta CDR3 reads, with a few million obtained per child. No persistent microchimeric T cell clones were detected at roughly 100 clones per million clonotypes sensitivity.

Source material: blood. The sequence derives from a girl aged 2 to 9 in good health. The chain employs TRBV29-1 and TRBJ2-7; 8 positions agree with TRBD1. The CDR3 is CSVKRQGTYEQYF. CDR3 bases: TGCAGCGTTAAGAGACAGGGGACCTACGAGCAGTACTTC.